The 18 T cell receptor beta chains below all came from one sample that was sequenced in a study of T cells in Graves' hyperthyroidism and ophthalmopathy. RNA transcripts provided the source from which TCR beta CDR3 regions were amplified. First-round RT-PCR of the TCR CDR3 relied on the HTBI primer set. A single record per CDR3 protein comes from TCRdb applying MiXCR to the multiplex PCR reads. This sample has approximately 320,000 distinct CDR3 sequences; roughly 17% occur once, and the top ten carry around a third. The sequencing input was blood. These receptors all stem from a young man with Graves' hyperthyroidism.

The CDR3 loop is CSPVGGTGELFF. The CDR3 region has the DNA TGCAGTCCGGTTGGGGGCACCGGGGAGCTGTTTTTT. This chain links TRBV20-1 with TRBJ2-2, with D perhaps assigned TRBD1 or TRBD2 (5 bases each). Trimming removed 8 bases from V and 4 bases from J, with 11 bases in between. This CDR3 region has 12 residues. Germline V gene lookup returns CDR1 DFQATT and CDR2 SNEGSKA (reference sequence).

This clonotype was seen ten or more times. The rearrangement joins TRBV3-1 to TRBJ1-3, with D tentatively TRBD1 (6 bases). Germline CDR1 is LGHDT and CDR2 is YNNKEL (reference sequence). The CDR3 consists of 13 residues. Trimming left V 5 bases short and J 6 bases short, with 11 bases between. The CDR3 DNA reads TGTGCCAGCAGCTACGGACAGCTAAACACCATATATTTT. Its translation is CASSYGQLNTIYF.

This clonotype occurred many times. The chain links TRBV19 to TRBJ2-1, with TRBD2 matching 10 bases. The CDR3 covers 15 residues. With V trimmed by 5 bases and J by 7 bases, 8 bases remained unmatched. Germline V gives CDR1 LNHDA, CDR2 SQIVND (reference sequence). CDR3 sequence (DNA): TGTGCCAGTAGTCCGATTTCTAGCGGGAGAAATGAGCAGTTCTTC. Protein sequence: CASSPISSGRNEQFF.

This clonotype was observed a few times. The CDR3 DNA follows: TGTGCCAGCCGCGGAGGGAGAGGAGATACGCAGTATTTT. Translated, it gives CASRGGRGDTQYF. V and J are TRBV6-4 and TRBJ2-3; a weak D match, TRBD2 (6 bases). Germline CDR1 and CDR2: MRHNA and SNTAGT. There are 13 residues in the CDR3. V was pared by 8 bases and J by 5 bases, with 14 bases between.

This clonotype was found many times. V gene TRBV2 combines with J gene TRBJ1-2; D is undetermined. Trimming stripped 7 bases from V and 5 bases from J, with 8 bases between. The CDR3 extends over 11 amino acids. Per germline, CDR1 SNHLY and CDR2 FYNNEI. The CDR3 DNA reads TGTGCCAGCATTCGGGAGTATGGCTACACCTTC. Protein: CASIREYGYTF.

This clonotype was seen repeatedly, ten times or more. The chain uses TRBV20-1 and TRBJ2-3; D is possibly TRBD2 (5 bases). The germline V gene encodes CDR1 DFQATT and CDR2 SNEGSKA (reference sequence). V was shortened by 3 bases and J by 2 bases, with 9 bases between the two germline ends. The CDR3 is made up of 13 amino acids. The CDR3 region is CSASGSFTDTQYF. The CDR3 region has the DNA TGCAGTGCTAGTGGGAGCTTCACAGATACGCAGTATTTT.

This clonotype was counted ten times or more. This sequence joins TRBV29-1 and TRBJ1-1, with D perhaps matching TRBD1 (5 bases). This CDR3 region has 15 residues. Trimming stripped 4 bases from V and 0 bases from J, with 15 bases between. CDR1 SQVTM and CDR2 ANQGSEA come from the germline V gene. The CDR3 reads CSVAGGWGMNTEAFF. The CDR3 nucleotides read TGCAGCGTTGCGGGGGGATGGGGTATGAACACTGAAGCTTTCTTT.

This clonotype has only one observation. One junction end disagrees with the germline gene, perhaps due to a read error. The V gene is TRBV28, the J gene TRBJ2-7; D gene ambiguous. This CDR3 region has 12 residues. Per the germline V gene, CDR1 is MDHEN and CDR2 is SYDVKM. The CDR3 nucleotides read TGTGCCGGCAGCCAGGTTTCCTACGAGCAGTACTTC. As protein: CAGSQVSYEQYF.

The V call is TRBV11-3, the J call TRBJ2-7, with TRBD2 identical over 10 bases. CDR3 length: 14 amino acids. The germline V gene encodes CDR1 SGHNT and CDR2 YENEEA. Trimming removed 5 bases from V and 3 bases from J; junction bases left unmatched: 4. The CDR3, as DNA: TGTGCCAGCAGCCAGACTAGCGGGTACTACGAGCAGTACTTC. It is translated as CASSQTSGYYEQYF. Supplemented by reference TRBV11-3 and TRBJ2-7, the full variable domain reads EAGVVQSPRYKIIEKKQPVAFWCNPISGHNTLYWYLQNLGQGPELLIRYENEEAVDDSQLPKDRFSAERLKGVDSTLKIQPAELGDSAVYLCASSQTSGYYEQYFGPGTRLTVT.

V is TRBV13 and J is TRBJ2-2; the match to TRBD2 covers 14 bases. With 4 bases clipped from V and 4 bases from J, the junction kept 11 bases outside the gene matches. The CDR3 is 19 residues long. CDR1 and CDR2 (germline): PRHDT, FYEKMQ (reference sequence). Here the CDR3 DNA reads TGTGCCAGCAGCTCCGGGACTAGCGGGAGAACGTTAGCCACCGGGGAGCTGTTTTTT. Protein: CASSSGTSGRTLATGELFF.

This clonotype was found many times. The rearrangement links TRBV5-1 to TRBJ1-5, with a possible D match to TRBD1 (5 bases). Per germline, CDR1 SGHRS and CDR2 YFSETQ. CDR3 length: 15 residues. The V gene lost 0 bases and the J gene lost 0 bases, with 7 bases spanning the gap. CDR3 nucleotide sequence: TGCGCCAGCAGCTTGGGGGGGGATAGCAATCAGCCCCAGCATTTT. Encoded protein: CASSLGGDSNQPQHF.

Points on this clonotype: One end of the junction varies from germline; a read error may be responsible. The V call is TRBV6-1, the J call TRBJ2-2; perhaps TRBD2 as D (5 bases). Per germline, CDR1 MNHNS and CDR2 SASEGT. The CDR3 totals 13 residues. This chain's CDR3 is CASSPLHTGELLF. The CDR3 DNA sequence: TGTGCCAGCAGTCCCCTTCACACCGGGGAGCTGCTTTTT.

The V gene is TRBV19, the J gene TRBJ2-7, with TRBD2 matching 8 bases. V dropped 3 bases and J dropped 1; count of bases not matched to a gene: 8. CDR3 length: 16 amino acids. Germline V lookup: CDR1 LNHDA, CDR2 SQIVND (reference sequence). In DNA form, the CDR3 reads TGTGCCAGTAGTATCCACGCCCCGGGAGGGTCCTACGAGCAGTACTTC. Translated: CASSIHAPGGSYEQYF.

This clonotype was counted ten times or more. The chain recombines TRBV2 with TRBJ1-1; D is unclear. CDR3 length: 11 residues. Germline CDR1 reads SNHLY; CDR2 reads FYNNEI. The V gene lost 8 bases and the J gene lost 6 bases, with 10 bases spanning the gap. CDR3 region: CASSKRAEAFF. The CDR3 DNA reads as TGTGCCAGCTCCAAGAGGGCTGAAGCTTTCTTT.

Details on this clonotype: The junction and the germline gene differ at one end; a read error may be behind it. The chain combines TRBV7-9 with TRBJ1-4; 11 bases map to TRBD1. Germline CDR1 is SEHNR and CDR2 is FQNEAQ (reference sequence). There are 17 residues in the CDR3. The CDR3 spells CASSDPGQGVTNEKLFF. The CDR3 bases are TGTGCCAGCAGCGACCCGGGACAGGGGGTAACTAATGAAAAACTGTTTTTC.

The CDR3 coding sequence is TGCGCCAGCAGCTCGACAGCCGCAACTAATGAAAAACTGTTTTTT. Its translation is CASSSTAATNEKLFF. The chain employs TRBV5-1 and TRBJ1-4; possible D gene TRBD1, 5 bases. Trimming cost V 3 bases and J 0 bases, with 9 bases left between them. Germline V gives CDR1 SGHRS, CDR2 YFSETQ. This CDR3 comprises 15 residues.

This clonotype was observed many times. V and J are TRBV5-1 and TRBJ2-3, with D possibly being TRBD1 or TRBD2 (5 bases each). CDR3 length: 16 residues. The germline V and J ends were trimmed by 4 bases and 0 bases, with 15 bases remaining between them. Germline CDR1 is SGHRS and CDR2 is YFSETQ. As DNA, the CDR3 is TGCGCCAGCAGCATGGTTGGGACGAGGAGCACAGATACGCAGTATTTT. Protein product: CASSMVGTRSTDTQYF.

The chain has TRBV19 and TRBJ1-1, with D maybe TRBD1 (6 bases). There are 14 residues in the CDR3. Germline loops: CDR1 LNHDA, CDR2 SQIVND (reference sequence). V was pared by 6 bases and J by 5 bases, with 16 bases between. CDR3 residues: CASSDRGGSTEAFF. In nucleotides, the CDR3 is TGTGCCAGTAGCGATCGTGGGGGCTCGACTGAAGCTTTCTTT. Filled out from reference TRBV19 and TRBJ1-1, the complete variable domain reads DGGITQSPKYLFRKEGQNVTLSCEQNLNHDAMYWYRQDPGQGLRLIYYSQIVNDFQKGDIAEGYSVSREKKESFPLTVTSAQKNPTAFYLCASSDRGGSTEAFFGQGTRLTVV.